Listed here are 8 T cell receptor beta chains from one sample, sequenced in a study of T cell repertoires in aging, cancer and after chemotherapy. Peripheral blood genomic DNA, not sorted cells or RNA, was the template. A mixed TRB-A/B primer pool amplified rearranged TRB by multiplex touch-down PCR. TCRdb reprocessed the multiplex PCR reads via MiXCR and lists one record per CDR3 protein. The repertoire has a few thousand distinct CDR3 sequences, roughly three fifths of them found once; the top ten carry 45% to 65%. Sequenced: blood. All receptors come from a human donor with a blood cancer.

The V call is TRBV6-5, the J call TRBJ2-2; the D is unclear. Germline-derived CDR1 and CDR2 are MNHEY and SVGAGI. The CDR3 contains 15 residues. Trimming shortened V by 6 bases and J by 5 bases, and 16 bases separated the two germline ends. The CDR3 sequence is CASRRSGVGTGELFF. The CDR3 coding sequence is TGTGCCAGCAGACGAAGTGGTGTAGGAACCGGGGAGCTGTTTTTT.

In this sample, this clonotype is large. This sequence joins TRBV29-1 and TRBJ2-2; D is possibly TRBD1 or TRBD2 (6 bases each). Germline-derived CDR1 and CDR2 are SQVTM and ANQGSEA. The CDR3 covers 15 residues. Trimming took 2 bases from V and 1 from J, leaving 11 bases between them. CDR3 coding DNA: TGCAGCGTTGAATTGGCGGGACAGAACACCGGGGAGCTGTTTTTT. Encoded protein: CSVELAGQNTGELFF.

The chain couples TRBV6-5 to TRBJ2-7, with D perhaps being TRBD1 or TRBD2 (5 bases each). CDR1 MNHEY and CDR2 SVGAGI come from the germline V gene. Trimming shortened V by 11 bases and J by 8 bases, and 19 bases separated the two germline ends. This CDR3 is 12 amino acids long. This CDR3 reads CASGPLVSKQYF. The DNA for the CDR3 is TGTGCCTCGGGACCCCTCGTGTCCAAGCAGTACTTC.

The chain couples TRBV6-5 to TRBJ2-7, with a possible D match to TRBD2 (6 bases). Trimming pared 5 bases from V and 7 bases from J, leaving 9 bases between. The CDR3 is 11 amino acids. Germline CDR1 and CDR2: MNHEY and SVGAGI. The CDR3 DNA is TGTGCCAGCAGTCCCCGGGAGGAGCAGTACTTC. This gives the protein CASSPREEQYF.

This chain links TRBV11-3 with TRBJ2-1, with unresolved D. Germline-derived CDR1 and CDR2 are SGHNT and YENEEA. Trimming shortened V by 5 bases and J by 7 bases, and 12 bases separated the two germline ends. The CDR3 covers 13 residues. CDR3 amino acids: CASSPLGLNEQFF. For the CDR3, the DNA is TGTGCCAGCAGCCCTCTAGGTTTGAATGAGCAGTTCTTC.

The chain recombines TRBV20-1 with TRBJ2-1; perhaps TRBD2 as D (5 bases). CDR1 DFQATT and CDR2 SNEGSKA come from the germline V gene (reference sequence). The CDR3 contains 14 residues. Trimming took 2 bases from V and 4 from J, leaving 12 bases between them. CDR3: CSARRVGRYNEQFF. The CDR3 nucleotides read TGCAGTGCTAGACGGGTTGGGAGATACAATGAGCAGTTCTTC.

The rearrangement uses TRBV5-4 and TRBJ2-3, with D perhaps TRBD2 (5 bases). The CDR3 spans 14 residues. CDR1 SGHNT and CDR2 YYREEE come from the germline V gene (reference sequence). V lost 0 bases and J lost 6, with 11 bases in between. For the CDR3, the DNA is TGTGCCAGCAGCTTGGAGACTATAATCGATACGCAGTATTTT. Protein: CASSLETIIDTQYF.

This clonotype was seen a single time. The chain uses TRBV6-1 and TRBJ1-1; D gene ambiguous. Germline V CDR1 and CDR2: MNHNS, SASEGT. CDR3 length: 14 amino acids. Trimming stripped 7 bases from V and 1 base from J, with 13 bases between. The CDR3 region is CASKVEIANTEAFF. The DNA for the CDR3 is TGTGCCAGCAAGGTCGAGATAGCGAACACTGAAGCTTTCTTT.